The entry that follows covers one T cell receptor (beta chain) sequence. Assay: immunoSEQ multiplex PCR; the TCRdb copy retains only in-frame clones and omits some. The sample has some 52,000 clones; 80% to 95% are singletons. This record comes from a study of T cell changes during pregnancy in multiple sclerosis. The CDR3 length is 14 residues. The V end was cut by 4 bases, the J end by 7 bases, with 15 bases between. Germline assignment: CDR1 SGHRS and CDR2 YFSETQ. The gene calls are TRBV5-1 and TRBJ1-5; D is unresolved. Here the sequenced sample was CD4+ T cells from peripheral blood mononuclear cells, taken in the third trimester of pregnancy. The receptor was isolated from a female donor with multiple sclerosis, enrolled in a pregnancy study. The CDR3 nucleotides read TGCGCCAGCAGCGCTGGTACCGGAGGGCAGCCCCAGCATTTT. As protein: CASSAGTGGQPQHF.